These 14 T cell receptor beta chains came from one sample sequenced in a study of post-analysis software for immune sequencing data (dated by TCRdb to 2013 to 2016). On the study overall, not on this receptor specifically: A few TRBV segments, including TRBV5-6, TRBV5-1 and TRBV20-1, were significantly more frequent in patients than controls.

The library relied on PCR. TCRdb shows the sequencer as Illumina HiSeq 2500. To reduce PCR and sequencing biases, unique molecular identifiers were incorporated into the TCR beta cDNA libraries. TCRdb's own reprocessing of the public reads used fastp at Q25 and MiXCR and kept productive beta chains. Identical CDR3 proteins give one entry, which carries the most common genes and DNA. This sample lists roughly 870,000 distinct CDR3 sequences; approximately 53% were detected once. The top ten clonotypes cover approximately 4.5% of the sample. For these TCRs, the target antigens are not known. Source material: blood. These receptors came from a girl aged 10-17 years with multiple sclerosis.

This clonotype was observed at least ten times. This chain uses TRBV29-1 with TRBJ2-7, with 7 bases identical to TRBD1. Germline V gene sequence: CDR1 SQVTM, CDR2 ANQGSEA. The CDR3 consists of 11 residues. The V and J ends lost 7 bases and 6 bases, in that order; junction bases with no gene match: 6. The chain's CDR3 is CSARWTGEQYF. The CDR3 region has the DNA TGCAGCGCCCGCTGGACAGGCGAGCAGTACTTC.

The gene calls are TRBV29-1 and TRBJ1-1; a possible D gene is TRBD1 (5 bases). Germline V CDR1 and CDR2: SQVTM, ANQGSEA. The length of the CDR3 is 14 residues. V gave up 3 bases and J gave up 3 bases, with 14 bases separating them. The CDR3 DNA is TGCAGCGTTGAGCGAGGGGATAGGTACACTGAAGCTTTCTTT. Its translation is CSVERGDRYTEAFF.

This clonotype was counted once. V usage is TRBV7-2 and J usage is TRBJ2-4; 8 bases fit TRBD1. CDR1 and CDR2 from the germline V gene are SGHTA and FQGNSA. The V gene end was trimmed by 4 bases and the J gene end by 6 bases; junction bases not matched to a gene: 5. The CDR3 extends over 14 amino acids. The CDR3, as DNA: TGTGCCAGCAGCTCAACACAGGGGGGAAACATTCAGTACTTC. Translating gives CASSSTQGGNIQYF. Full variable domain (missing parts from reference TRBV7-2 and TRBJ2-4): GAGVSQSPSNKVTEKGKDVELRCDPISGHTALYWYRQSLGQGLEFLIYFQGNSAPDKSGLPSDRFSAERTGGSVSTLTIQRTQQEDSAVYLCASSSTQGGNIQYFGAGTRLSVL.

In regard to this clonotype: An end of the junction differs from the germline gene, which may be a read error. J is TRBJ2-6 and V is TRBV3-1; D possibly uses TRBD1 or TRBD2 (6 bases each). Germline V gives CDR1 LGHDT, CDR2 YNNKEL (reference sequence). The CDR3 is made up of 16 amino acids. The CDR3 protein is CASSQTRGSGANVRTF. In DNA, the CDR3 is TGTGCCAGCAGCCAGACAAGGGGGTCGGGGGCCAACGTCCGGACTTTC.

V gene TRBV7-8 combines with J gene TRBJ1-2; maybe TRBD1 (6 bases). This CDR3 is 14 amino acids long. V was trimmed by 0 bases and J by 4 bases, leaving 9 bases between them. Germline V CDR1 and CDR2: SGHVS, FQNEAQ. In DNA form, the CDR3 reads TGTGCCAGCAGCTTAGCGGGACATGCCTATGGCTACACCTTC. This gives the protein CASSLAGHAYGYTF. Complete variable domain (other parts from reference TRBV7-8 and TRBJ1-2): GAGVSQSPRYKVAKRGQDVALRCDPISGHVSLFWYQQALGQGPEFLTYFQNEAQLDKSGLPSDRFFAERPEGSVSTLKIQRTQQEDSAVYLCASSLAGHAYGYTFGSGTRLTVV.

This clonotype was counted only a few times. One end of the junction is discordant with germline, which a read error may explain. The chain links TRBV3-1 to TRBJ2-1; the D gene is possibly TRBD2 (7 bases). The germline CDR1 and CDR2 sequences are LGHDT and YNNKEL (reference sequence). The CDR3 has 15 residues. The CDR3 reads CASRQGGGARNEQFF. As DNA, the CDR3 is TGTGCCAGCAGACAAGGGGGAGGGGCGAGGAATGAGCAGTTCTTC.

V and J are TRBV6-1 and TRBJ2-1; perhaps D is TRBD1 or TRBD2 (7 bases each). CDR3 length: 16 residues. V dropped 7 bases and J dropped 0 bases, with 16 bases sitting between them. The germline V gene has CDR1 MNHNS and CDR2 SASEGT. This CDR3 reads CASITGEGLSYNEQFF. The CDR3, as DNA: TGTGCCAGCATAACAGGGGAGGGGCTCTCCTACAATGAGCAGTTCTTC.

The CDR3 nucleotides are TGTGCCACCAGCAGTCTAGGGCGGGGACCGGCAGATACGCAGTATTTT. This encodes CATSSLGRGPADTQYF. The chain is built from TRBV15 and TRBJ2-3; D possibly corresponds to TRBD2 (6 bases). CDR3 length: 16 amino acids. Trimming took 3 bases from V and 4 from J, leaving 17 bases between them. From germline, CDR1 is LNHNV and CDR2 YYDKDF (reference sequence).

The chain recombines TRBV7-3 with TRBJ2-3; the D call may be TRBD1 or TRBD2 (6 bases each). Germline-derived CDR1 and CDR2 are SGHTA and FQGTGA. V was clipped by 8 bases and J by 2 bases, with 14 bases between them. The CDR3 covers 14 residues. DNA for the CDR3: TGTGCCAGCGCCGGGGGCGGACCCACAGATACGCAGTATTTT. This sequence encodes CASAGGGPTDTQYF. The full variable domain, completed using reference TRBV7-3 and TRBJ2-3, is GAGVSQTPSNKVTEKGKYVELRCDPISGHTALYWYRQSLGQGPEFLIYFQGTGAADDSGLPNDRFFAVRPEGSVSTLKIQRTERGDSAVYLCASAGGGPTDTQYFGPGTRLTVL.

This clonotype has only a few counts. This chain joins TRBV29-1 and TRBJ2-1; 14 bases agree with TRBD2. After removal of 6 bases from V and 14 bases from J, the junction contained 9 bases not matched to a gene. Germline V gene data show CDR1 as SQVTM and CDR2 as ANQGSEA. The CDR3 is 13 residues long. Here the CDR3 DNA reads TGCAGCGTCCAGGGACTAGCGGGAGTTAGTAAGTTCTTC. It is translated as CSVQGLAGVSKFF.

This clonotype was detected a few times. The J gene is TRBJ2-1, the V gene TRBV20-1; 8 bases line up with TRBD1. Germline V lookup: CDR1 DFQATT, CDR2 SNEGSKA (reference sequence). This CDR3 spans 18 amino acids. The trim removed 2 bases at V and 1 base at J, leaving 13 bases unmatched. The CDR3 nucleotides read TGCAGTGCTAGAAGTTCCCTGGACAGGGTTGAGTCCTACAATGAGCAGTTCTTC. Amino acids: CSARSSLDRVESYNEQFF.

CDR3 loop: CASSETGTGNYEQYF. The CDR3 nucleotides read TGTGCCAGCAGTGAGACCGGGACAGGGAATTACGAGCAGTACTTC. This sequence joins TRBV25-1 and TRBJ2-7, with 9 positions matching TRBD1. The CDR3 has 15 amino acids. Germline lookup yields CDR1 MGHDK and CDR2 SYGVNS. V trimming: 3 bases; J trimming: 4 bases; junction bases outside the gene matches: 7.

V usage is TRBV6-4 and J usage is TRBJ2-2; weak D call: TRBD2 (5 bases). V lost 3 bases and J 6 bases, leaving 11 bases between the germline ends. The CDR3 runs to 14 residues. Germline CDR1 and CDR2: MRHNA and SNTAGT. For the CDR3, the DNA is TGTGCCAGCAGTGAGAGTGGGAGCCCCGGGGAGCTGTTTTTT. Protein: CASSESGSPGELFF.

This chain links TRBV20-1 with TRBJ1-2; no firm D call. Trimming left V 6 bases short and J 4 bases short, with 9 bases between. The CDR3 covers 11 residues. Germline loops: CDR1 DFQATT, CDR2 SNEGSKA (reference sequence). The CDR3 sequence is CSAAEGYGYTF. The CDR3 DNA sequence: TGCAGTGCCGCAGAGGGCTATGGCTACACCTTC.